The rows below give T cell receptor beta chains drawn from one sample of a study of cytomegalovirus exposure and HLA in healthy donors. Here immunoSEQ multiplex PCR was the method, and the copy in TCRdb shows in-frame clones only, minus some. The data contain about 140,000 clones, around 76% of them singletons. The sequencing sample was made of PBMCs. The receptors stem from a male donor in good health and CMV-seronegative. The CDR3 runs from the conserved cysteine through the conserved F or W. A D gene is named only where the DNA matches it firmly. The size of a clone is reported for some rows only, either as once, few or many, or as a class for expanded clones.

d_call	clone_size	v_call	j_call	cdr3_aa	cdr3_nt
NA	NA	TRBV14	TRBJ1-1	CASRRDRYTEAFF	TGTGCCAGCAGGCGCGACAGGTACACTGAAGCTTTCTTT
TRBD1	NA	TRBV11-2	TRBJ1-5	CASSMTGLDQPQHF	TGTGCCAGCAGCATGACAGGGTTGGATCAGCCCCAGCATTTT
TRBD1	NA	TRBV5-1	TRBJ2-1	CASGTGSTYNEQFF	TGCGCCAGCGGGACAGGGTCCACGTACAATGAGCAGTTCTTC
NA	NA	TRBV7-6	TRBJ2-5	CASSSRTVRETQYF	TGTGCCAGCAGCTCCCGGACAGTTAGGGAGACCCAGTACTTC
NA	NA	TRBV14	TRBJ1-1	CAVTGRKNTEAFF	TGTGCCGTTACCGGGAGAAAAAACACTGAAGCTTTCTTT
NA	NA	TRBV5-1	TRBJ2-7	CASSLDAGSYEQYF	TGCGCCAGCAGCTTGGATGCGGGCTCCTACGAGCAGTACTTC
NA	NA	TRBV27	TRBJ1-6	CASSFRVSPLHF	TGTGCCAGCAGTTTCCGCGTCTCACCCCTCCACTTT
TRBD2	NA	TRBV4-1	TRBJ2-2	CASSPGTSGAWGGELFF	TGCGCCAGCAGCCCCGGGACTAGCGGGGCCTGGGGCGGGGAGCTGTTTTTT
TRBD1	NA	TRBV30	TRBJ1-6	CAWSVGGRSSYNSPLHF	TGTGCCTGGAGTGTAGGGGGCAGGAGCTCCTATAATTCACCCCTCCACTTT
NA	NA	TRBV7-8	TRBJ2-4	CASSIETGAKNIQYF	TGTGCCAGCAGCATTGAAACAGGGGCCAAAAACATTCAGTACTTC
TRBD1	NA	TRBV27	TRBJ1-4	CASSPQGQGVLDEKLFF	TGTGCCAGCAGTCCCCAGGGGCAGGGGGTTCTTGATGAAAAACTGTTTTTT
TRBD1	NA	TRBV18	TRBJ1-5	CASSPTTGAGGQPQHF	TGTGCCAGCTCACCTACAACAGGGGCGGGCGGCCAGCCCCAGCATTTT
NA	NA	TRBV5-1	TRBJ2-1	CASSLGGSVSYNEQFF	TGCGCCAGCAGCTTAGGAGGGTCCGTCTCCTACAATGAGCAGTTCTTC
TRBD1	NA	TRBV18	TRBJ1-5	CASSPGQGYSNQPQHF	TGTGCCAGCTCACCAGGACAGGGATATAGCAATCAGCCCCAGCATTTT
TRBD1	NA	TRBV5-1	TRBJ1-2	CASSLTGGDPSGYTF	TGCGCCAGCAGCCTAACAGGGGGAGATCCTAGTGGCTACACCTTC
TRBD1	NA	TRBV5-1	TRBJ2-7	CASSSTGPAHEQYF	TGCGCCAGCAGCTCGACAGGGCCGGCCCACGAGCAGTACTTC
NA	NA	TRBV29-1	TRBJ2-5	CSVGGPRETQYF	TGCAGCGTTGGAGGGCCGCGGGAGACCCAGTACTTC
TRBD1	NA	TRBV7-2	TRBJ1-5	CASSRDRGSNQPQHF	TGTGCCAGCAGCCGGGACAGGGGAAGCAATCAGCCCCAGCATTTT
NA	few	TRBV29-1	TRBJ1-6	CSVREGKSPLHF	TGCAGCGTTCGGGAGGGAAAATCACCCCTCCACTTT
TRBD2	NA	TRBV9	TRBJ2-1	CASSVAASGGDEQFF	TGTGCCAGCAGCGTAGCAGCTAGCGGCGGCGATGAGCAGTTCTTC
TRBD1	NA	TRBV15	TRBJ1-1	CATSRDPGGWNTEAFF	TGTGCCACCAGCAGAGACCCAGGGGGCTGGAACACTGAAGCTTTCTTT
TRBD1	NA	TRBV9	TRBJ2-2	CASSVGTANTGELFF	TGTGCCAGCAGCGTGGGGACAGCGAACACCGGGGAGCTGTTTTTT
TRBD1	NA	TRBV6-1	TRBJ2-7	CASLAIRDSPYEQYF	TGTGCCAGCCTTGCTATCCGGGACAGCCCCTACGAGCAGTACTTC
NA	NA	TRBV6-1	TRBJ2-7	CASSEDRSPLYEQYF	TGTGCCAGCAGTGAGGACAGATCTCCTTTGTACGAGCAGTACTTC
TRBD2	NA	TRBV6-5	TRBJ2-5	CASSYSGGRVRGTQYF	TGTGCCAGCAGTTACTCGGGCGGGAGAGTACGGGGGACCCAGTACTTC
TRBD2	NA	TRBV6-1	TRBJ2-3	CASSASSGSTDTQYF	TGTGCCAGCAGTGCGTCTAGCGGGAGCACAGATACGCAGTATTTT
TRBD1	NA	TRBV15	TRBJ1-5	CPTSRDRGLNQPQHF	TGTCCCACCAGCAGAGACAGGGGCCTAAATCAGCCCCAGCATTTT
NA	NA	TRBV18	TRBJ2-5	CASSPLRGQETQYF	TGTGCCAGCTCACCCCTTCGCGGCCAAGAGACCCAGTACTTC
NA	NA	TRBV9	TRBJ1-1	CASSVQALNTEAFF	TGTGCCAGCAGCGTACAGGCGTTGAACACTGAAGCTTTCTTT
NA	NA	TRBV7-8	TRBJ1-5	CASSLNPALLNSNQPQHF	TGTGCCAGCAGCTTAAACCCCGCGCTGCTAAATAGCAATCAGCCCCAGCATTTT
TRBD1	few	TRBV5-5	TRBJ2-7	CASSFEGALREQYF	TGTGCCAGCAGTTTCGAGGGGGCCCTCCGCGAGCAGTACTTC
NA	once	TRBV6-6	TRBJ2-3	CANRESSTDTQYF	TGTGCCAACCGGGAGAGTAGCACAGATACGCAGTATTTT
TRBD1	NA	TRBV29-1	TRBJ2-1	CSVEDPGTGNFFGDNEQFF	TGCAGCGTTGAAGATCCCGGGACAGGGAATTTTTTTGGTGACAATGAGCAGTTCTTC
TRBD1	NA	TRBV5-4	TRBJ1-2	CASSLGTGMNYGYTF	TGTGCCAGCAGCTTGGGGACAGGGATGAACTATGGCTACACCTTC
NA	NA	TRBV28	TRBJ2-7	CASRASSYEQYF	TGTGCCAGCAGGGCCAGCTCCTACGAGCAGTACTTC
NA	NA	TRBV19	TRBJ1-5	CASSPGFSNQPQHF	TGTGCCAGTAGTCCAGGGTTCAGCAATCAGCCCCAGCATTTT
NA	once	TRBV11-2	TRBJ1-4	CASSLLVGGEKLFF	TGTGCCAGCAGCTTACTGGTGGGGGGTGAAAAACTGTTTTTT
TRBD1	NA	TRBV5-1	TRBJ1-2	CASSLTGQGAGYTF	TGCGCCAGCAGCTTGACCGGACAGGGAGCCGGCTACACCTTC
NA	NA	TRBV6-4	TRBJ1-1	CASSEGRGNTEAFF	TGTGCCAGCAGTGAGGGGCGCGGGAACACTGAAGCTTTCTTT
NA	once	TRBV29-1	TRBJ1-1	CSVRGEGMAAFF	TGCAGCGTTCGGGGGGAGGGTATGGCAGCTTTCTTT
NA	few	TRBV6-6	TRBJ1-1	CASSGMSAFF	TGTGCCAGCAGCGGGATGTCGGCTTTCTTT
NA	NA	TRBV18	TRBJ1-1	CASSPGGGLTEAFF	TGTGCCAGCTCACCCGGAGGAGGGCTCACTGAAGCTTTCTTT
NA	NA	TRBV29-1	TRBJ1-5	CSVGPGVNQPQHF	TGCAGCGTCGGCCCAGGGGTCAATCAGCCCCAGCATTTT
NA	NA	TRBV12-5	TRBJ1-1	CASPHGRGGDTEAFF	TGTGCTAGCCCACATGGGCGGGGGGGGGACACTGAAGCTTTCTTT
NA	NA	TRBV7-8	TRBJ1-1	CASSPPGGGEAFF	TGTGCCAGCAGCCCCCCGGGGGGCGGTGAAGCTTTCTTT
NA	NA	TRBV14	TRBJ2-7	CASSQGFQRHF	TGTGCCAGCAGCCAAGGGTTTCAGAGGCACTTC
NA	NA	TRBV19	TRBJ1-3	CASSPSSGNTIYF	TGTGCCAGTAGTCCCAGCTCTGGAAACACCATATATTTT
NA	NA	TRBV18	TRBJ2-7	CASSPPSRSYEQYF	TGTGCCAGCTCACCACCTTCCAGGTCCTACGAGCAGTACTTC
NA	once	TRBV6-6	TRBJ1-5	CASSYPGDLNQPQHF	TGTGCCAGCAGTTACCCGGGAGACCTCAATCAGCCCCAGCATTTT
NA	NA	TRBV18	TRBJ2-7	CASSTSSGSGEQYF	TGTGCCAGCTCAACATCGTCCGGATCGGGTGAGCAGTACTTC
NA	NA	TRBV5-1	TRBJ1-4	CASSLRPGGEKLFF	TGCGCCAGCAGCTTACGGCCGGGAGGGGAAAAACTGTTTTTT